The 6 T cell receptor beta chains reported below all come from one sample, sequenced in a study of T-cell reconstitution after alpha-beta-depleted transplantation in children. Preparation of the TCRbeta library used unique molecular identifiers. TCRdb re-analysed the PCR reads in MiXCR, keeping a single row per CDR3 protein. The sample contains about 120,000 distinct CDR3 sequences, 10% to 13% of which appear only once. The sequencing used PBMCs from the stem cell graft donor, collected from the stem cell graft. Receptor source: a human donor who donated a stem cell graft to a child with acute lymphoblastic leukemia.

This clonotype was detected many times. The chain links TRBV6-1 to TRBJ1-5; tentatively, D is TRBD1 (6 bases). Germline loops: CDR1 MNHNS, CDR2 SASEGT. V was cut by 5 bases and J by 7 bases, with 12 bases left in between. The CDR3 sequence is 13 residues long. The CDR3 DNA sequence: TGTGCCAGCAGTCAAGGGGGGCTACAGCCCCAGCATTTT. Amino acid sequence: CASSQGGLQPQHF.

This clonotype was recorded at least ten times. The CDR3 spells CASRPQVNQETQYF. CDR3 nucleotides: TGTGCCAGCAGGCCCCAAGTAAACCAAGAGACCCAGTACTTC. The chain combines TRBV12-3 or TRBV12-4 with TRBJ2-5; D gene unclear. The CDR3 has 14 amino acids. The V and J ends lost 6 bases and 0 bases respectively, with 11 bases between them.

This clonotype was counted ten times or more. The genes are TRBV27 and TRBJ1-1; D is uncertain. V was pared by 1 base and J by 3 bases, with 9 bases between. Germline CDR1 is MNHEY and CDR2 is SMNVEV (reference sequence). The CDR3 is 14 amino acids. The CDR3 bases are TGTGCCAGCAGTTTATACCGGGAATACACTGAAGCTTTCTTT. It yields the protein CASSLYREYTEAFF.

In the case of this clonotype: A much larger clone lies a single base off, so this may be a read error. This CDR3 reads CASRPGVSGANGLTF. The CDR3 DNA sequence: TGTGCCAGCAGGCCTGGGGTCTCTGGGGCCAACGGCCTGACTTTC. This rearrangement joins TRBV12-3 or TRBV12-4 to TRBJ2-6, with D perhaps TRBD1 (5 bases). The CDR3 has 15 amino acids.

This clonotype has at least ten counts. V is TRBV4-1 and J is TRBJ2-7; 7 bases match TRBD1. The germline V gene encodes CDR1 MGHRA and CDR2 YSYEKL. With V trimmed by 3 bases and J by 5 bases, 13 bases remained unmatched. CDR3 length equals 16 residues. DNA for the CDR3: TGCGCCAGCAGCCAGCCCAGAGGCAGGGGGATCAACGAGCAGTACTTC. This gives the protein CASSQPRGRGINEQYF.

The sample holds many counts of this clonotype. The J gene is TRBJ2-7, the V gene TRBV7-9; D gene uncertain. This CDR3 contains 14 residues. Trimming stripped 6 bases from V and 0 bases from J, with 12 bases between. Germline-derived CDR1 and CDR2 are SEHNR and FQNEAQ (reference sequence). In DNA, the CDR3 is TGTGCCAGCAGTTCTCTAGACACCTCCTACGAGCAGTACTTC. Its protein is CASSSLDTSYEQYF.